The 15 T cell receptor beta chains below come from one sample, sequenced in a study of blood T cells in healthy people across ages. Primed by a sample-barcoded 5' primer and a J-beta primer mix, a second PCR proceeded for 7 to 11 cycles. TCRdb used MiXCR to reprocess the 5' RACE reads, holding one entry per CDR3 protein. Seen here are around 1,000,000 distinct CDR3 sequences, more than 30% observed once, and the top ten hold less than 15%. Sequencing input: blood. These TCRs come from a man between 18 and 29 years old in good health.

This clonotype has only one observation. The rearrangement links TRBV4-3 to TRBJ2-2; TRBD2 matches at 9 bases. The length of the CDR3 is 17 residues. V lost 4 bases and J lost 10; bases outside the gene matches: 16. Germline-derived CDR1 and CDR2 are LGHNA and YSLEER. CDR3 residues: CASSPIGVAGGLAELFF. The DNA for the CDR3 is TGCGCCAGCAGCCCAATAGGTGTTGCGGGGGGGCTCGCGGAGCTGTTTTTT.

The chain carries TRBV27 and TRBJ2-3, with TRBD1 matching over 8 bases. J gave up 1 base and V 5 bases, and 14 bases lay outside the gene matches. Per germline, CDR1 MNHEY and CDR2 SMNVEV (reference sequence). This CDR3 spans 18 amino acids. CDR3 residues: CASSSNPPGGHGTDTQYF. The CDR3 DNA is TGTGCCAGCAGTAGCAATCCCCCAGGGGGCCATGGCACAGATACGCAGTATTTT.

This clonotype was seen repeatedly, ten times or more. CDR3 sequence (DNA): TGTGCCAGCAGCCTTCAGGGAGATGGCGACGAGCAGTACTTC. It encodes CASSLQGDGDEQYF. The rearrangement links TRBV9 to TRBJ2-7; D is tentatively TRBD1 or TRBD2 (5 bases each). The germline V and J ends were trimmed by 4 bases and 5 bases, with 16 bases remaining between them. Germline V gene data show CDR1 as SGDLS and CDR2 as YYNGEE. This CDR3 has 14 residues.

The chain is built from TRBV27 and TRBJ1-4, with no clear D. Per the germline V gene, CDR1 is MNHEY and CDR2 is SMNVEV (reference sequence). The CDR3 consists of 15 residues. V gave up 3 bases and J gave up 7 bases, with 15 bases separating them. For the CDR3, the DNA is TGTGCCAGCAGTTTTTACGGAGGGTTGAGTGAAAAACTGTTTTTT. This sequence encodes CASSFYGGLSEKLFF.

This clonotype showed up just once. The chain combines TRBV5-6 with TRBJ2-5, with D perhaps given as TRBD1 or TRBD2 (5 bases each). The ends were cut back, 4 bases at V and 3 bases at J, with 19 bases in the middle. The CDR3 is 16 amino acids. Germline CDR1 and CDR2: SGHDT and YYEEEE. The CDR3: CASSPDRDAFKETQYF. In DNA form, the CDR3 reads TGTGCCAGCAGCCCGGACCGGGACGCCTTCAAAGAGACCCAGTACTTC.

This rearrangement joins TRBV6-5 to TRBJ2-4, with D perhaps assigned TRBD1 or TRBD2 (6 bases each). The CDR3 has 14 residues. Germline V gives CDR1 MNHEY, CDR2 SVGAGI. V gave up 10 bases and J gave up 4 bases, with 17 bases separating them. The CDR3 region is CATQSEGGKNIQYF. The CDR3 DNA sequence: TGTGCCACCCAAAGCGAGGGGGGTAAAAACATTCAGTACTTC.

A few counts support this clonotype. V usage is TRBV9 and J usage is TRBJ2-5; tentative D call: TRBD1 (5 bases). The CDR3 is 15 amino acids. Germline-derived CDR1 and CDR2 are SGDLS and YYNGEE. Between the trimmed V and J ends, which lost 0 bases and 2 bases, there was a span of 11 bases. This chain's CDR3 is CASSVGGSGQETQYF. Written as DNA, the CDR3 is TGTGCCAGCAGCGTAGGTGGGTCAGGGCAAGAGACCCAGTACTTC. The full variable domain, completed using reference TRBV9 and TRBJ2-5, is DSGVTQTPKHLITATGQRVTLRCSPRSGDLSVYWYQQSLDQGLQFLIQYYNGEERAKGNILERFSAQQFPDLHSELNLSSLELGDSALYFCASSVGGSGQETQYFGPGTRLLVL.

The chain joins TRBV10-3 to TRBJ2-7; unclear D gene. V was cut by 7 bases and J by 0 bases, with 10 bases left in between. CDR1 is ENHRY and CDR2 is SYGVKD in the germline V gene. The CDR3 runs to 13 residues. CDR3 protein: CAITSDGSYEQYF. In DNA form, the CDR3 reads TGTGCCATCACCTCAGACGGCTCCTACGAGCAGTACTTC.

V and J are TRBV6-6 and TRBJ1-2; D is unclear. Deletions cut 5 bases from V and 3 bases from J, with 13 bases between. The CDR3 covers 14 residues. Germline V lookup: CDR1 MNHNY, CDR2 SVGAGI (reference sequence). CDR3 sequence: CASSDERHDYGYTF. CDR3 nucleotide sequence: TGTGCCAGCAGTGACGAGAGGCACGACTATGGCTACACCTTC.

The V and J genes are TRBV20-1 and TRBJ2-5; 9 positions match TRBD2. This CDR3 spans 14 amino acids. Germline V gene data show CDR1 as DFQATT and CDR2 as SNEGSKA (reference sequence). Germline trimming cut 4 bases from V and 1 base from J; bases unmatched to any gene: 4. The CDR3 loop is CSANSGGPQETQYF. CDR3 in DNA: TGCAGTGCTAATAGCGGGGGCCCCCAAGAGACCCAGTACTTC.

This chain links TRBV28 with TRBJ2-7; 7 bases are shared with TRBD1. The CDR3 is 15 residues long. From germline, CDR1 is MDHEN and CDR2 SYDVKM. V lost 6 bases and J lost 7; bases outside the gene matches: 15. The CDR3 nucleotides are TGTGCCAGCAGCACCGGGACAGTCACCTACAATGAGCAGTACTTC. Residues: CASSTGTVTYNEQYF.

The rearrangement links TRBV20-1 to TRBJ2-1, with D possibly TRBD2 on 6 matching bases. The CDR3 has 17 residues. Germline CDR1 is DFQATT and CDR2 is SNEGSKA (reference sequence). Trimming took off 0 bases at V and 1 base at J, with 16 bases between the two ends. The CDR3 DNA follows: TGCAGTGCTAGAGATCTCTCGCGGGGTGGATCCTACAATGAGCAGTTCTTC. Translation: CSARDLSRGGSYNEQFF.

There are a few counts of this clonotype. The chain joins TRBV4-3 to TRBJ1-2; 8 bases are shared with TRBD1. Germline V CDR1 and CDR2: LGHNA, YSLEER. The CDR3 length is 14 residues. V gave up 1 base and J gave up 7 bases; unmatched junction bases: 5. This chain's CDR3 is CASSQVTGGGGYTF. Here the CDR3 DNA reads TGCGCCAGCAGCCAAGTTACAGGGGGAGGTGGCTACACCTTC.

This clonotype has a handful of counts. V gene TRBV7-9 combines with J gene TRBJ1-1; D is perhaps TRBD1 (5 bases). From germline, CDR1 is SEHNR and CDR2 FQNEAQ (reference sequence). Trimming removed 1 base at V and 6 bases at J, with 9 bases between. The CDR3 is 13 amino acids. The CDR3: CASSLGAGSEAFF. Written as DNA, the CDR3 is TGTGCCAGCAGCTTAGGGGCAGGGTCTGAAGCTTTCTTT.

This clonotype came up a few times. The chain is built from TRBV4-2 and TRBJ2-2; possible D gene TRBD1, 6 bases. CDR3 length: 17 amino acids. V lost 1 base and J lost 4, with 16 bases in between. Germline values: CDR1 LGHNA, CDR2 YNFKEQ. The CDR3 loop is CASSQVGKGQVTGELFF. The CDR3, as DNA: TGTGCCAGCAGCCAAGTGGGGAAGGGACAAGTCACCGGGGAGCTGTTTTTT.